Listed below are T cell receptor beta chains from one sample, sequenced in a study of blood T cell repertoires in COVID-19. Clones were sequenced by immunoSEQ multiplex PCR, and TCRdb holds only the in-frame ones, with some missing. The sample lists approximately 60,000 clones; under 85% were seen once. Specimen: peripheral blood. All receptors derive from a man aged 60-69 years with acute or convalescent COVID-19. The conserved cysteine and the conserved F or W are not part of the CDR3 here. Fields, in order: V gene, CDR3 protein.

>TRBV5-4
ASSLLHNEQF
>TRBV18
ASSLQGETTGELF
>TRBV12-3/TRBV12-4
ASSFGGNQPQH
>TRBV7-2
ASSPMDREGNTIY
>TRBV6-5
ASSYSSGTHEKLF
>TRBV2
ASSGALNEKLF
>TRBV18
ASSPRTGMRVRGMNTEAF
>TRBV5-1
ASSLETEVSPLH
>TRBV6-2/TRBV6-3
ASSTAFDGYT
>TRBV5-1
ASTQWGQGARGNTIY
>TRBV6-7
ASSYYQRLEQY
>TRBV9
ASSGTDGPTGEQY
>TRBV2
ASRPGTQKGSYT
>TRBV19
ASRRQGDGTEAF
>TRBV5-5
ASSSQGTFGAPLH
>TRBV18
ASSPAGGYNEQF
>TRBV2
ASRGDRDTEAF
>TRBV20-1
SASLAGAEAF
>TRBV15
ATSRGGGVGTEAF
>TRBV5-1
ASTKGTFYNEQF
>TRBV12-2
ASRLVFHASGGRVETQY
>TRBV27
ASSSDRTGKNIQY
>TRBV5-1
ASSFRGGALETQY
>TRBV18
ASSPPSSNEQF
>TRBV6-6
ASSQIGRGNTEAF
>TRBV2
ASSDYLTDTQY
>TRBV5-1
ASSSISGGLETQY
>TRBV30
AWSVQVTAEAF
>TRBV9
ASSVDGGGQDTQY
>TRBV5-8
ASSLGTALSGANVLT
>TRBV7-9
ASSTGTGLALH
>TRBV12-3/TRBV12-4
ASSQGSGNTIY
>TRBV27
ASSLNRGGYGYT
>TRBV18
ASSPGGIRGDEQY
>TRBV7-6
ASSRTSAAYEQY
>TRBV28
ASSLSARRTEAF